The 7 T cell receptor beta chains below come from one sample, sequenced in a study of cytomegalovirus exposure and HLA in healthy donors. Vbeta (60) and Jbeta (13) primers were used in the PCR. Here immunoSEQ multiplex PCR was the method, and the copy in TCRdb shows in-frame clones only, minus some. Among around 120,000 clones listed, under 80% were seen once. Sequencing was done on a sample of PBMCs. The receptors derive from a man between 60 and 75 years old in good health and CMV-seropositive.

The chain uses TRBV9 and TRBJ2-3; 8 positions match TRBD2. With V trimmed by 0 bases and J by 6 bases, 9 bases remained unmatched. The length of the CDR3 is 16 residues. Germline CDR1 is SGDLS and CDR2 is YYNGEE. CDR3 residues: CASSVAGGGRGDTQYF. Written as DNA, the CDR3 is TGTGCCAGCAGCGTAGCGGGAGGGGGGCGGGGGGATACGCAGTATTTT.

This clone was counted a few times. V gene TRBV6-1 combines with J gene TRBJ2-1, with unresolved D. The CDR3 sequence is 15 residues long. Germline values: CDR1 MNHNS, CDR2 SASEGT. The ends were cut back, 6 bases at V and 1 base at J, with 13 bases in the middle. The CDR3 DNA is TGTGCCAGCAGCCCCCAGACAAGTTCCTACAATGAGCAGTTCTTC. Protein sequence: CASSPQTSSYNEQFF.

The rearrangement uses TRBV6-1 and TRBJ1-2, with D possibly matching TRBD1 (5 bases). The CDR3 has 14 amino acids. From germline, CDR1 is MNHNS and CDR2 SASEGT. Trimming left V 7 bases short and J 4 bases short, with 16 bases between. The CDR3 loop is CASNLGGGTYGYTF. The CDR3 coding sequence is TGTGCCAGCAATCTCGGGGGAGGGACCTATGGCTACACCTTC.

The chain couples TRBV5-4 to TRBJ2-1, with a weak D call TRBD2 (5 bases). In germline, CDR1 is SGHNT, CDR2 YYREEE (reference sequence). The CDR3 sequence is 17 residues long. V shed 6 bases and J shed 7 bases, with 26 bases lying between them. CDR3 DNA sequence: TGTGCCAGCACCCGGTCGGCCTCCCGGACCCGCGGGAATGAGCAGTTCTTC. It encodes CASTRSASRTRGNEQFF.

The chain employs TRBV6-5 and TRBJ2-5, with TRBD1 as a possible D gene (6 bases). The end of the DNA is better explained by TRBJ2-7, so the J call may be wrong. CDR1 is MNHEY and CDR2 is SVGAGI in the germline V gene. CDR3 length: 15 residues. The CDR3: CASRGTGNGIDEQYF. Written as DNA, the CDR3 is TGTGCCAGCAGAGGAACAGGGAATGGGATCGACGAGCAGTACTTC.

The rearrangement joins TRBV11-2 to TRBJ2-3, with 10 bases aligning to TRBD2. CDR1 SGHAT and CDR2 FQNNGV come from the germline V gene. V lost 3 bases and J lost 3; bases outside the gene matches: 6. The CDR3 sequence is 16 residues long. The CDR3 region has the DNA TGTGCCAGCAGCTTCAGCGGGGGGGCAGGTACAGATACGCAGTATTTT. Amino acid sequence: CASSFSGGAGTDTQYF.

The count of this clone is one. V is TRBV5-1 and J is TRBJ1-1; TRBD1 might be the D (6 bases). Deletions cut 3 bases from V and 11 bases from J, with 11 bases between. CDR3 length: 11 residues. Germline-derived CDR1 and CDR2 are SGHRS and YFSETQ. The CDR3 nucleotides read TGCGCCAGCAGCTCGGACAGCCTGGCTTTCTTT. It encodes CASSSDSLAFF.